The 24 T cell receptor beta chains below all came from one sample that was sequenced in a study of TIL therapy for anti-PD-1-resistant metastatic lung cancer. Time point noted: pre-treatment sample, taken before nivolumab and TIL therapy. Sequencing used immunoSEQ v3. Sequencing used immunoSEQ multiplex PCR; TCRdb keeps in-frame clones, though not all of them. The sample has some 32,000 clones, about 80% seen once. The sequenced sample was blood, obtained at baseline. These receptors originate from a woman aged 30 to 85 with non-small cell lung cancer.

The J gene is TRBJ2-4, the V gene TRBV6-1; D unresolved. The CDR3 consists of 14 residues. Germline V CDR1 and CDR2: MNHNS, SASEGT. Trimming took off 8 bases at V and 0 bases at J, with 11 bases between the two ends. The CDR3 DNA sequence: TGTGCCAGCCTCGACGGAGTAGCCAAAAACATTCAGTACTTC. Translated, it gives CASLDGVAKNIQYF.

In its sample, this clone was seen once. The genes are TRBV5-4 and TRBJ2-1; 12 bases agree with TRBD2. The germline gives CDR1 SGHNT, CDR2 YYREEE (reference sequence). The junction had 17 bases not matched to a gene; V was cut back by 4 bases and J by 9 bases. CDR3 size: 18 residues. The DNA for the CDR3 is TGTGCCAGCAGCCAAGAAGTAGGGGCCTTGACTAGCGGGAGTGAGCAGTTCTTC. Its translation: CASSQEVGALTSGSEQFF.

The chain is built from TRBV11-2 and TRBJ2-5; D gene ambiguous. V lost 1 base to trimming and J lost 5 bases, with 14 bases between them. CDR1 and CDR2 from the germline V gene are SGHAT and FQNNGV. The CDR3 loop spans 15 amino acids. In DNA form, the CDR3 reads TGTGCCAGCAGCTTAGGTGATGGTGGGTGGGAGACCCAGTACTTC. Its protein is CASSLGDGGWETQYF.

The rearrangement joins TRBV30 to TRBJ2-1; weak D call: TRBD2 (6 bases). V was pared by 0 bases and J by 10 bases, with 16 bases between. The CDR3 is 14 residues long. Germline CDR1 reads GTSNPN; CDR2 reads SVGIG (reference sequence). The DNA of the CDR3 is TGTGCCTGGAGTGTCCGCCGAAGCGGGCGGGAGCAGTTCTTC. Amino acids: CAWSVRRSGREQFF.

The CDR3 spells CASSLGTSGSEQYF. CDR3 nucleotide sequence: TGTGCCAGCAGCTTGGGGACTAGCGGGAGCGAGCAGTACTTC. The chain is built from TRBV5-6 and TRBJ2-5; 13 nucleotides match TRBD2. The J call is in doubt because the DNA end fits TRBJ2-7 better. Per the germline V gene, CDR1 is SGHDT and CDR2 is YYEEEE. CDR3 length: 14 amino acids.

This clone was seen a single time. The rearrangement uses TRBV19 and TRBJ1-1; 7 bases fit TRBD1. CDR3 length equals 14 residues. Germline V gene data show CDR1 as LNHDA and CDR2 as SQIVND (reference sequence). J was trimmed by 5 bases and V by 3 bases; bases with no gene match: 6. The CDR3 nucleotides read TGTGCCAGTAGTATCGACAGGGTAGCGACTGAAGCTTTCTTT. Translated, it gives CASSIDRVATEAFF.

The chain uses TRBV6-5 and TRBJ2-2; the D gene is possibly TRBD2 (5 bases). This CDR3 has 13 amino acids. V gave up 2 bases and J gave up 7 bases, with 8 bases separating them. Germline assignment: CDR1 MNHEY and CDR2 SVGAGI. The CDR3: CASSYGSGGELFF. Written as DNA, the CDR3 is TGTGCCAGCAGTTACGGGAGCGGCGGGGAGCTGTTTTTT.

Here the CDR3 reads CASSLDLWYNEQFF. The CDR3 bases are TGTGCCAGCAGCTTGGATTTGTGGTACAATGAGCAGTTCTTC. The genes are TRBV5-4 and TRBJ2-1; no firm D call. V was shortened by 0 bases and J by 4 bases, with 8 bases between the two germline ends. The CDR3 is 14 amino acids. Germline CDR1 and CDR2: SGHNT and YYREEE (reference sequence).

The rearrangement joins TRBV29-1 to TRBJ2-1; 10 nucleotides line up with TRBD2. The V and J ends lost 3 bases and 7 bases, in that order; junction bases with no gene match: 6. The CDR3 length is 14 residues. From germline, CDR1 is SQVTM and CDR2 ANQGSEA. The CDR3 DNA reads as TGCAGCGTTGAGATAGCGGGAGGTTGGAATGAGCAGTTCTTC. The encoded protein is CSVEIAGGWNEQFF.

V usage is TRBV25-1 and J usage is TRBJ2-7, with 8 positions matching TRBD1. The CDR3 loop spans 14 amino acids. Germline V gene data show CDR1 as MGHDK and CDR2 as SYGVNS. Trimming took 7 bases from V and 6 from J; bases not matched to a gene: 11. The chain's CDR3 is CASKKAGGLFEQYF. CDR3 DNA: TGTGCCAGCAAAAAGGCAGGGGGCTTGTTCGAGCAGTACTTC.

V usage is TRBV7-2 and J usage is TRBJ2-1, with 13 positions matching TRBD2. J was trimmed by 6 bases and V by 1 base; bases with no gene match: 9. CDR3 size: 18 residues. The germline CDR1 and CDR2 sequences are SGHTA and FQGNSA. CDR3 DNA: TGTGCCAGCAGCTTAGGGACTAGCGGGAGAAGGAAGGGCAATGAGCAGTTCTTC. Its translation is CASSLGTSGRRKGNEQFF.

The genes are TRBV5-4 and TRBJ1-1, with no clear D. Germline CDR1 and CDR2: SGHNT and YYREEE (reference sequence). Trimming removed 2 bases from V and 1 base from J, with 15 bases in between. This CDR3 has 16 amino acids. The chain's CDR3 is CASSLPQSGQNTEAFF. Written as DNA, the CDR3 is TGTGCCAGCAGCTTACCCCAGAGTGGCCAGAACACTGAAGCTTTCTTT. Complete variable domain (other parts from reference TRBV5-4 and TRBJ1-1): ETGVTQSPTHLIKTRGQQVTLRCSSQSGHNTVSWYQQALGQGPQFIFQYYREEENGRGNFPPRFSGLQFPNYSSELNVNALELDDSALYLCASSLPQSGQNTEAFFGQGTRLTVV.

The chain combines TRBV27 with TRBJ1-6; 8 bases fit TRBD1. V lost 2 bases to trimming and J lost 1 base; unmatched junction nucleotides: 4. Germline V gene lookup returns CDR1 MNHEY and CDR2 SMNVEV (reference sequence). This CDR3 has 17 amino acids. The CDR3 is CASSLETGESYNSPLHF. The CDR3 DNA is TGTGCCAGCAGTTTAGAGACAGGGGAATCCTATAATTCACCCCTCCACTTT.

The CDR3 region has the DNA TGTGCCAGCAGCCAGGTTCCGGGCCTACTTTACTTC. Amino acids: CASSQVPGLLYF. The rearrangement links TRBV14 to TRBJ2-5; D is unclear. CDR1 SGHDN and CDR2 FVKESK come from the germline V gene. The CDR3 spans 12 residues. Trimming removed 3 bases at V and 14 bases at J, with 16 bases between.

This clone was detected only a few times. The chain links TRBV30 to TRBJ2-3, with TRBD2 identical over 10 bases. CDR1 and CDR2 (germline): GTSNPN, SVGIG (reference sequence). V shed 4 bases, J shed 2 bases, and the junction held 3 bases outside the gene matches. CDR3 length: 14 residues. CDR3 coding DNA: TGTGCCTGGAAAACTAGCGGGAACACAGATACGCAGTATTTT. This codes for CAWKTSGNTDTQYF.

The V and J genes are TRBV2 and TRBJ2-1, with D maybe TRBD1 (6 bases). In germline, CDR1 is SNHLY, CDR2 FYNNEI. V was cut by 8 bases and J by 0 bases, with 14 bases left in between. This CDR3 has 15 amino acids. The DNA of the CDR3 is TGTGCCAGCGACACCACAGGGCCCTCCTACAATGAGCAGTTCTTC. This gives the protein CASDTTGPSYNEQFF.

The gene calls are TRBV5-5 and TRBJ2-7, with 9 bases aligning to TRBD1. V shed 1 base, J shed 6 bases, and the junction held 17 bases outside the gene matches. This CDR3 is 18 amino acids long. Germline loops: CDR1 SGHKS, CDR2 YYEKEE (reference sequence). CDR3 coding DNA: TGTGCCAGCAGCTTGTTCTTCCGGGACAGGGTTCGGGTTAGCGAGCAGTACTTC. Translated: CASSLFFRDRVRVSEQYF.

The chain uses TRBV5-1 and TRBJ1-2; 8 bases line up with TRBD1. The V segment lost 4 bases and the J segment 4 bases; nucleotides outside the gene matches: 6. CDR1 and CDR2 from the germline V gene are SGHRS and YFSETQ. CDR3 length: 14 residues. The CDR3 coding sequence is TGCGCCAGCAGCGATCAGGGGGCAGGCTATGGCTACACCTTC. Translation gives CASSDQGAGYGYTF.

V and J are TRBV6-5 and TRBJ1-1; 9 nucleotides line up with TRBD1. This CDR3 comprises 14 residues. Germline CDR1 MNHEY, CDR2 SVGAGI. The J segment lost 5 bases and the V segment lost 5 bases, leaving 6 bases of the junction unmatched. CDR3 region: CASSTTGGSTEAFF. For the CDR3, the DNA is TGTGCCAGCAGTACTACAGGGGGCAGTACTGAAGCTTTCTTT.

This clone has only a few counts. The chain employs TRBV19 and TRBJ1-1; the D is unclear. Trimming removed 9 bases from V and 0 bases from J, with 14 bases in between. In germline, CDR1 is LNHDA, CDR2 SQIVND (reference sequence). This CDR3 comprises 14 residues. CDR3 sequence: CASRTVDMNTEAFF. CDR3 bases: TGTGCCAGCAGGACGGTCGACATGAACACTGAAGCTTTCTTT.

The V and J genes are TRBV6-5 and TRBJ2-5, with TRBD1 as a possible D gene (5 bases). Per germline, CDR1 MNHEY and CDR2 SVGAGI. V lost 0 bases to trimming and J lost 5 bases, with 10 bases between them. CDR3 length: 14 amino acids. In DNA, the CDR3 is TGTGCCAGCAGTTACTCGGCAGGGCGGGAGACCCAGTACTTC. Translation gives CASSYSAGRETQYF.

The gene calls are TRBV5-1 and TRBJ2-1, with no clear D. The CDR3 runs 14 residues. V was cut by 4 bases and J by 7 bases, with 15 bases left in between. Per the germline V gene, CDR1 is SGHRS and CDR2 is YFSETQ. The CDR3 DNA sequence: TGCGCCAGCAGCCCCGGGCCCCCTAGGAATGAGCAGTTCTTC. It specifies CASSPGPPRNEQFF.

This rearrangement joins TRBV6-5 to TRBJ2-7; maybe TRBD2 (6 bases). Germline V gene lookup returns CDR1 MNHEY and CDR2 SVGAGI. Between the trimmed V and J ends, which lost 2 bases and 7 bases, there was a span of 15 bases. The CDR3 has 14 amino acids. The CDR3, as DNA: TGTGCCAGCAGTTACCCTATTAGCGGTAGTGAGCAGTACTTC. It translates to CASSYPISGSEQYF.

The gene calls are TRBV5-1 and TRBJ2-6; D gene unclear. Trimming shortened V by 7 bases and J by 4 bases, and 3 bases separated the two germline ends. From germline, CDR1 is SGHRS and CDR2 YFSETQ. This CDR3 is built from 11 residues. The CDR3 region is CASEGANVLTF. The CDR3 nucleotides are TGCGCCAGCGAAGGGGCCAACGTCCTGACTTTC. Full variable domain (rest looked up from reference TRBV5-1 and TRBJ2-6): KAGVTQTPRYLIKTRGQQVTLSCSPISGHRSVSWYQQTPGQGLQFLFEYFSETQRNKGNFPGRFSGRQFSNSRSEMNVSTLELGDSALYLCASEGANVLTFGAGSRLTVL.